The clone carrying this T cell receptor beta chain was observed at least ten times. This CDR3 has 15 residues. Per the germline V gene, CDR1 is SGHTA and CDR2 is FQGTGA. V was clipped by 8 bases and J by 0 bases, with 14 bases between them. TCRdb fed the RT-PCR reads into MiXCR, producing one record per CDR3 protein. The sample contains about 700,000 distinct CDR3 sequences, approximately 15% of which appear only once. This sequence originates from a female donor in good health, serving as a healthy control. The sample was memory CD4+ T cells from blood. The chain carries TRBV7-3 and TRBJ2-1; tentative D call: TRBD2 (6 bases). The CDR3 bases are TGTGCCAGCGCCACGGGGGTGCTCTCCTACAATGAGCAGTTCTTC. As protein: CASATGVLSYNEQFF.